The 23 T cell receptor beta chains presented below share a single source sample, sequenced in a study of cytomegalovirus exposure and HLA in healthy donors. Clones were sequenced by immunoSEQ multiplex PCR, and TCRdb holds only the in-frame ones, with some missing. Counted here are 150,000 to 200,000 clones, 86% occurring once; the ten biggest clones make up around 2%. Sequenced input: PBMCs. These TCRs come from a young woman in good health and CMV-seronegative.

V gene TRBV14 combines with J gene TRBJ2-7; 12 positions agree with TRBD2. The CDR3 covers 18 residues. Germline V gives CDR1 SGHDN, CDR2 FVKESK. V trimming: 3 bases; J trimming: 1 base; junction bases outside the gene matches: 10. CDR3 in amino acids: CASSHLTGLAGSSYEQYF. Here the CDR3 DNA reads TGTGCCAGCAGCCACCTCACCGGACTAGCGGGGAGTTCCTACGAGCAGTACTTC.

This chain links TRBV10-3 with TRBJ2-7, with 9 bases matching TRBD1. J lost 4 bases, V lost 5 bases, and 6 bases had no gene match. The CDR3 length is 14 residues. Germline CDR1 ENHRY, CDR2 SYGVKD. The CDR3 sequence is CAISPGTGRYEQYF. The DNA for the CDR3 is TGTGCCATCAGTCCCGGGACAGGGAGATACGAGCAGTACTTC.

This clone was observed a handful of times. The gene calls are TRBV4-2 and TRBJ1-2; tentative D call: TRBD1 (6 bases). The CDR3 sequence is 15 residues long. V was cut by 1 base and J by 2 bases, with 11 bases left in between. The germline V gene encodes CDR1 LGHNA and CDR2 YNFKEQ. For the CDR3, the DNA is TGTGCCAGCAGCCAAGCACAGGGTTCCAACTATGGCTACACCTTC. Its protein product is CASSQAQGSNYGYTF.

This clone came up many times. This sequence joins TRBV5-1 and TRBJ1-6; D gene ambiguous. The length of the CDR3 is 13 residues. Trimming removed 1 base from V and 10 bases from J, with 9 bases in between. Germline loops: CDR1 SGHRS, CDR2 YFSETQ. Written as DNA, the CDR3 is TGCGCCAGCAGCTTGAAGGCGGGGTCACCCCTCCACTTT. It specifies CASSLKAGSPLHF.

The gene calls are TRBV9 and TRBJ2-2, with D unresolved. This CDR3 has 10 residues. Trimming shortened V by 7 bases and J by 8 bases, and 6 bases separated the two germline ends. Germline CDR1 SGDLS, CDR2 YYNGEE. The DNA for the CDR3 is TGTGCCAGCGGCACGGGGGAGCTGTTTTTT. Translation gives CASGTGELFF.

The J gene is TRBJ1-4, the V gene TRBV19; no clear D gene. V was shortened by 0 bases and J by 6 bases, with 14 bases between the two germline ends. Germline CDR1 reads LNHDA; CDR2 reads SQIVND (reference sequence). This CDR3 contains 16 residues. CDR3 in amino acids: CASSIDLMGPDEKLFF. CDR3 nucleotide sequence: TGTGCCAGTAGTATAGATCTAATGGGCCCCGATGAAAAACTGTTTTTT.

The V call is TRBV18, the J call TRBJ2-1; TRBD1 agrees at 9 bases. The length of the CDR3 is 15 residues. With V trimmed by 3 bases and J by 5 bases, 5 bases remained unmatched. Germline CDR1 is KGHSH and CDR2 is LQKENI. The CDR3 protein is CASSPRDRDNNEQFF. The CDR3 DNA sequence: TGTGCCAGCTCACCCCGGGACAGGGATAACAATGAGCAGTTCTTC. Looking up the rest from reference TRBV18 and TRBJ2-1 gives the full variable domain: NAGVMQNPRHLVRRRGQEARLRCSPMKGHSHVYWYRQLPEEGLKFMVYLQKENIIDESGMPKERFSAEFPKEGPSILRIQQVVRGDSAAYFCASSPRDRDNNEQFFGPGTRLTVL.

The V and J genes are TRBV10-2 and TRBJ1-1; a possible D gene is TRBD1 (5 bases). The CDR3 totals 14 residues. Between the trimmed V and J ends, which lost 6 bases and 1 base, there was a span of 12 bases. Germline CDR1 WSHSY, CDR2 SAAADI. The CDR3 bases are TGCGCCAGCAGCGGGGGGAGGGGGAACACTGAAGCTTTCTTT. It translates to CASSGGRGNTEAFF.

In its sample, this clone was seen a few times. The V call is TRBV10-3, the J call TRBJ2-7, with D hard to call. Germline CDR1 reads ENHRY; CDR2 reads SYGVKD. This CDR3 has 14 amino acids. The germline V and J ends were trimmed by 0 bases and 5 bases, with 11 bases remaining between them. CDR3 protein: CAISESSGSHEQYF. In DNA form, the CDR3 reads TGTGCCATCAGTGAGTCGTCGGGTTCCCACGAGCAGTACTTC.

Concerning this clone: Other DNA sequences within the sample encode an identical CDR3. The chain employs TRBV30 and TRBJ1-5, with D possibly being TRBD1 (5 bases). Per the germline V gene, CDR1 is GTSNPN and CDR2 is SVGIG (reference sequence). The ends were cut back, 0 bases at V and 3 bases at J, with 9 bases in the middle. CDR3 size: 14 residues. This CDR3 is CAWSVGADNQPQHF. DNA of the CDR3: TGTGCCTGGAGTGTAGGGGCAGACAATCAGCCCCAGCATTTT.

V usage is TRBV7-9 and J usage is TRBJ2-7; possibly TRBD2 for D (5 bases). V was trimmed by 1 base and J by 3 bases, leaving 16 bases between them. Per the germline V gene, CDR1 is SEHNR and CDR2 is FQNEAQ (reference sequence). The CDR3 sequence is 16 residues long. The chain's CDR3 is CASSLGRSTLNYEQYF. The CDR3 bases are TGTGCCAGCAGCTTAGGGAGGTCTACCCTGAACTACGAGCAGTACTTC.

This sequence joins TRBV29-1 and TRBJ2-7, with TRBD2 matching over 7 bases. V gave up 7 bases and J gave up 3 bases; unmatched junction bases: 9. The CDR3 has 13 amino acids. The germline V gene encodes CDR1 SQVTM and CDR2 ANQGSEA. CDR3 residues: CSALGGSSYEQYF. CDR3 nucleotides: TGCAGCGCCCTCGGGGGGTCCAGCTACGAGCAGTACTTC.

This clone has more than one count but fewer than ten. The rearrangement links TRBV28 to TRBJ2-7, with 13 bases matching TRBD2. Germline CDR1 and CDR2: MDHEN and SYDVKM. The CDR3 extends over 18 amino acids. V was pared by 7 bases and J by 0 bases, with 12 bases of the junction left unmatched. The CDR3 region is CASTPPGLAGRSSYEQYF. CDR3 DNA: TGTGCCAGCACCCCCCCGGGACTAGCGGGACGTAGCTCCTACGAGCAGTACTTC.

The V gene is TRBV9, the J gene TRBJ1-2; D ambiguous. Trimming removed 0 bases at V and 2 bases at J, with 11 bases between. This CDR3 is built from 15 residues. Germline V gene lookup returns CDR1 SGDLS and CDR2 YYNGEE. The CDR3 loop is CASSVDSGGNYGYTF. For the CDR3, the DNA is TGTGCCAGCAGCGTAGATTCAGGTGGGAACTATGGCTACACCTTC.

The chain joins TRBV29-1 to TRBJ1-6; D gene unclear. The germline CDR1 and CDR2 sequences are SQVTM and ANQGSEA. The CDR3 spans 14 residues. The V end lost 6 bases, the J end lost 3 bases, and 12 bases lay between the germline ends. Here the CDR3 DNA reads TGCAGCGTCAAGATGGGCGACTATAATTCACCCCTCCACTTT. This gives the protein CSVKMGDYNSPLHF.

This chain joins TRBV4-1 and TRBJ2-7; the D is unclear. Per germline, CDR1 MGHRA and CDR2 YSYEKL. V was trimmed by 2 bases and J by 3 bases, leaving 14 bases between them. CDR3 size: 15 residues. This CDR3 is CASSQTLGNSYEQYF. The CDR3 coding sequence is TGCGCCAGCAGCCAAACCCTAGGTAATAGCTACGAGCAGTACTTC.

The chain has TRBV18 and TRBJ1-2, with D possibly matching TRBD1 (5 bases). V was pared by 0 bases and J by 7 bases, with 18 bases between. In germline, CDR1 is KGHSH, CDR2 LQKENI. There are 16 residues in the CDR3. CDR3 amino acids: CASSPPVDKVSGGYTF. DNA of the CDR3: TGTGCCAGCTCACCACCGGTGGACAAGGTTAGCGGTGGCTACACCTTC.

The chain combines TRBV7-6 with TRBJ1-2, with D hard to call. Germline V gives CDR1 SGHVS, CDR2 FNYEAQ. This CDR3 contains 14 residues. V was shortened by 1 base and J by 0 bases, with 6 bases between the two germline ends. The DNA of the CDR3 is TGTGCCAGCAGCTTAGGTCCCTCTAACTATGGCTACACCTTC. This encodes CASSLGPSNYGYTF.

The rearrangement uses TRBV18 and TRBJ2-3, with a tentative D call TRBD1 (5 bases). Looked up from germline, CDR1 is KGHSH and CDR2 is LQKENI. Trimming shortened V by 2 bases and J by 9 bases, and 12 bases separated the two germline ends. CDR3 length: 13 residues. The CDR3, as DNA: TGTGCCAGCTCACCAGGGGAAGGGGTGACGCAGTATTTT. Its translation is CASSPGEGVTQYF.

The gene calls are TRBV4-3 and TRBJ1-1; 8 bases line up with TRBD1. This CDR3 comprises 17 residues. V lost 1 base to trimming and J lost 9 bases; unmatched junction nucleotides: 16. Germline V gives CDR1 LGHNA, CDR2 YSLEER. The CDR3 protein is CASSQGVNDRGFDQAFF. The DNA of the CDR3 is TGCGCCAGCAGCCAAGGGGTTAATGACAGGGGCTTTGATCAAGCTTTCTTT.

The chain employs TRBV6-5 and TRBJ2-7; D might be TRBD2 (5 bases). This CDR3 is built from 14 residues. CDR1 and CDR2 from the germline V gene are MNHEY and SVGAGI. Deletions cut 4 bases from V and 2 bases from J, with 12 bases between. The CDR3 here is CASSSQPRAYEQYF. The DNA for the CDR3 is TGTGCCAGCAGTTCCCAACCGAGGGCCTACGAGCAGTACTTC.

The chain has TRBV7-2 and TRBJ2-7; D not resolved. Trimming shortened V by 4 bases and J by 6 bases, and 7 bases separated the two germline ends. This CDR3 region has 11 residues. Germline CDR1 and CDR2: SGHTA and FQGNSA. The CDR3 loop is CASSSGFEQYF. The CDR3 region has the DNA TGTGCCAGCAGCTCCGGGTTCGAGCAGTACTTC. Complete variable domain (other parts from reference TRBV7-2 and TRBJ2-7): GAGVSQSPSNKVTEKGKDVELRCDPISGHTALYWYRQSLGQGLEFLIYFQGNSAPDKSGLPSDRFSAERTGGSVSTLTIQRTQQEDSAVYLCASSSGFEQYFGPGTRLTVT.

CDR3 amino acids: CASSFAGGSYNEQFF. The DNA for the CDR3 is TGTGCCAGCAGCTTCGCGGGGGGCTCCTACAATGAGCAGTTCTTC. J is TRBJ2-1 and V is TRBV9, with 8 bases that match TRBD2. The CDR3 spans 15 residues. Trimming took 4 bases from V and 0 from J; bases not matched to a gene: 3. Per the germline V gene, CDR1 is SGDLS and CDR2 is YYNGEE. Full variable domain (rest looked up from reference TRBV9 and TRBJ2-1): DSGVTQTPKHLITATGQRVTLRCSPRSGDLSVYWYQQSLDQGLQFLIQYYNGEERAKGNILERFSAQQFPDLHSELNLSSLELGDSALYFCASSFAGGSYNEQFFGPGTRLTVL.